This T cell receptor (beta chain) was captured in a study of T cell responses to AZD1222 COVID-19 vaccine. Doses given second, at about 4 or about 12 weeks, were pooled. With respect to this clone: Its antigen remains unknown.

Study-level points and caveats: Spike-specific TCR breadth and depth both grew after two AZD1222 doses. At 160-218 and 743-854, vaccine-associated CD4 TCRs were dominant, and they spanned spike.

TCRdb's table, derived via immunoSEQ multiplex PCR, lists solely in-frame clones and lacks some. The sample lists more than 80,000 clones; about 90% were seen once. Per the germline V gene, CDR1 is MDHEN and CDR2 is SYDVKM. Trimming cost V 3 bases and J 0 bases; bases outside gene matches: 1. The CDR3 is 14 amino acids. The rearrangement links TRBV28 to TRBJ1-2, with 7 bases lining up with TRBD1. Here the sequenced sample was peripheral blood, taken 28 days after the second AZD1222 dose. The TCR was taken from an adult who received the AZD1222 COVID-19 vaccine. CDR3 nucleotide sequence: TGTGCCAGCAGTTTGGGACAGACTAACTATGGCTACACCTTC. This translates into CASSLGQTNYGYTF.